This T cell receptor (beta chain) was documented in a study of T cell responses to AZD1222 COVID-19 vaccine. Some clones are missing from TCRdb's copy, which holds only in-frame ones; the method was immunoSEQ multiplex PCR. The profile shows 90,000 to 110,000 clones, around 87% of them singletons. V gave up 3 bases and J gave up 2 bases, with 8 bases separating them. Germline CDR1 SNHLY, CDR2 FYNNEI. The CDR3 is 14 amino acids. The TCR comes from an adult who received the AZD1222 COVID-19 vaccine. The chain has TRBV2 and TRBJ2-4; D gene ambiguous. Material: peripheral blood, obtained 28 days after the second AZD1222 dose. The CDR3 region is CASSEVGTKNIQYF. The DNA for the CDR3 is TGTGCCAGCAGTGAGGTTGGGACCAAAAACATTCAGTACTTC. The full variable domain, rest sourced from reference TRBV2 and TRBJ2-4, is EPEVTQTPSHQVTQMGQEVILRCVPISNHLYFYWYRQILGQKVEFLVSFYNNEISEKSEIFDDQFSVERPDGSNFTLKIRSTKLEDSAMYFCASSEVGTKNIQYFGAGTRLSVL.